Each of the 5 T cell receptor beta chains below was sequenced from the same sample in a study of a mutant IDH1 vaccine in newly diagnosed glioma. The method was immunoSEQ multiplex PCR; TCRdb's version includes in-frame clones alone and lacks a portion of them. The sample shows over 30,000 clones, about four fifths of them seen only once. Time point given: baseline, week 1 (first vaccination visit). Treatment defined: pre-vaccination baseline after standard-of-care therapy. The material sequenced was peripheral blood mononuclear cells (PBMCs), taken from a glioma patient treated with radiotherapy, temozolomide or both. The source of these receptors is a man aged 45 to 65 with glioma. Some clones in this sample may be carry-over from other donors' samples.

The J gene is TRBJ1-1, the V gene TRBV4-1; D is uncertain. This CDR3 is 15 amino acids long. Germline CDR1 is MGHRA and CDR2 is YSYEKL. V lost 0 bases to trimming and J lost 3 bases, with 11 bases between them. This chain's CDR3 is CASSQDLSWDTEAFF. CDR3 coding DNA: TGCGCCAGCAGCCAAGACCTCAGTTGGGACACTGAAGCTTTCTTT.

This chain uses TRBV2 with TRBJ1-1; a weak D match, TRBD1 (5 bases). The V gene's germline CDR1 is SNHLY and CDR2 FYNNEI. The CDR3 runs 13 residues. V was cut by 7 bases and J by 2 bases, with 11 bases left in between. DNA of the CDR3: TGTGCCAGCACCCGGGACGTTAACACTGAAGCTTTCTTT. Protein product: CASTRDVNTEAFF. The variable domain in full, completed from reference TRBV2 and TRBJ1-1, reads EPEVTQTPSHQVTQMGQEVILRCVPISNHLYFYWYRQILGQKVEFLVSFYNNEISEKSEIFDDQFSVERPDGSNFTLKIRSTKLEDSAMYFCASTRDVNTEAFFGQGTRLTVV.

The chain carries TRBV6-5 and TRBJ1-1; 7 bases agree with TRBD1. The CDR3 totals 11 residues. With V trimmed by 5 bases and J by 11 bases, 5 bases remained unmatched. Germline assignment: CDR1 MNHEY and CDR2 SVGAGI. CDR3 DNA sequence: TGTGCCAGCAGTCAGGGGGTTCGGGCTTTCTTT. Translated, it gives CASSQGVRAFF.

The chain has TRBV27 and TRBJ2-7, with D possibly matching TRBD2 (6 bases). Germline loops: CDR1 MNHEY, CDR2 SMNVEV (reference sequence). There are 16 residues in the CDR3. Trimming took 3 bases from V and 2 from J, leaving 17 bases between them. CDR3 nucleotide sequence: TGTGCCAGCAGTTTCCTAGGCAGGGACTCTACCTACGAGCAGTACTTC. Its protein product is CASSFLGRDSTYEQYF.

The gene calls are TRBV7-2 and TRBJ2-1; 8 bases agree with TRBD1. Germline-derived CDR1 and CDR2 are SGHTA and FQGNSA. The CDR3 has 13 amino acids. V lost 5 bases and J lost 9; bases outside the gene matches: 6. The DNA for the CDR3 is TGTGCCAGCAGCCCGGACAGGGAACGTGAGCAGTTCTTC. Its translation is CASSPDREREQFF.